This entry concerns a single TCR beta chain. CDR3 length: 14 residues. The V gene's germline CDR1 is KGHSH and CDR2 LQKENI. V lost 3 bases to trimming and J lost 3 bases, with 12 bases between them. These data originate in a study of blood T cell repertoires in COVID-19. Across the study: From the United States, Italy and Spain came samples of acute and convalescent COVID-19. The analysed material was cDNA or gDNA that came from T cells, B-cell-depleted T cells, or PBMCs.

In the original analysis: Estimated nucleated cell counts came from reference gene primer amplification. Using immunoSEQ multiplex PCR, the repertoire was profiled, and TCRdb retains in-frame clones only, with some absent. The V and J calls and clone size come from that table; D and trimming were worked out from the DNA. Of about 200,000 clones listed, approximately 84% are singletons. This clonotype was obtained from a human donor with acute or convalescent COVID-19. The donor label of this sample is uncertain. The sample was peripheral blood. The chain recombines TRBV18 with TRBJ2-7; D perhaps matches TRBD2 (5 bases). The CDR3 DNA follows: TGTGCCAGCTCACCGGCGGCGGGTGACTACGAGCAGTACTTC. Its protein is CASSPAAGDYEQYF.